The present T cell receptor beta chain was sequenced within a study of blood T cells in healthy people across ages. Primed by a sample-barcoded 5' primer and a J-beta primer mix, a second PCR proceeded for 7 to 11 cycles. TCRdb redid the calling of the 5' RACE reads with MiXCR, one entry per CDR3 protein. Among approximately 1.5 million distinct CDR3 sequences, about 42% were seen once, and the ten largest hold about 3.8%. The CDR3 extends over 13 amino acids. V lost 0 bases and J lost 5, with 7 bases in between. Looked up from germline, CDR1 is SGDLS and CDR2 is YYNGEE. Extraction of total RNA produced a minimum of 5.5 micrograms from each sample.

The specimen sequenced was blood. This chain connects TRBV9 to TRBJ2-3; the D is unclear. The source of this sequence is a woman younger than 30 in good health. The CDR3 DNA sequence: TGTGCCAGCAGCGTAGTACAGCTAGATACGCAGTATTTT. Encoded protein: CASSVVQLDTQYF.